These 13 T cell receptor beta chains were all obtained from the same sample, sequenced in a study of cytomegalovirus exposure and HLA in healthy donors. In the PCR, 60 Vbeta and 13 Jbeta primers were used. The data were produced by immunoSEQ multiplex PCR, yet TCRdb's version contains in-frame clones alone and is incomplete. Seen here are roughly 150,000 clones, around 73% observed once, and the top ten hold under 5.5%. Sequenced material: PBMCs. The receptors here all came from a woman under 30 in good health and CMV-seropositive.

This chain joins TRBV4-1 and TRBJ2-7, with D perhaps matching TRBD1 (6 bases). V was clipped by 1 base and J by 0 bases, with 10 bases between them. Per the germline V gene, CDR1 is MGHRA and CDR2 is YSYEKL. The CDR3 consists of 15 residues. CDR3 DNA: TGCGCCAGCAGCCAAGGGGGACATAGCTCCTACGAGCAGTACTTC. Its translation: CASSQGGHSSYEQYF.

The genes are TRBV27 and TRBJ1-4; 7 bases are a match to TRBD1. The CDR3 length is 15 residues. CDR1 and CDR2 (germline): MNHEY, SMNVEV (reference sequence). J lost 10 bases, V lost 2 bases, and 10 bases had no gene match. CDR3: CASSLAGTDLRKLFF. The DNA of the CDR3 is TGTGCCAGCAGTTTAGCCGGGACAGATCTCCGAAAACTGTTTTTT.

This clone was counted only a few times. The J gene is TRBJ1-2, the V gene TRBV5-1; no definite D call. The V gene lost 4 bases and the J gene lost 4 bases, with 14 bases spanning the gap. The CDR3 sequence is 14 residues long. CDR1 and CDR2 from the germline V gene are SGHRS and YFSETQ. DNA for the CDR3: TGCGCCAGCAGCCAACCGGGATCCGTCTATGGCTACACCTTC. Translating gives CASSQPGSVYGYTF. The full variable domain, its missing parts supplied by reference TRBV5-1 and TRBJ1-2, is KAGVTQTPRYLIKTRGQQVTLSCSPISGHRSVSWYQQTPGQGLQFLFEYFSETQRNKGNFPGRFSGRQFSNSRSEMNVSTLELGDSALYLCASSQPGSVYGYTFGSGTRLTVV.

This clone was detected a few times. The genes are TRBV27 and TRBJ1-1, with D possibly TRBD1 on 6 matching bases. The CDR3 extends over 14 amino acids. V shed 3 bases and J shed 5 bases, with 13 bases lying between them. Germline values: CDR1 MNHEY, CDR2 SMNVEV (reference sequence). CDR3 bases: TGTGCCAGCAGTTTTAGGGGGGGTAGAACTGAAGCTTTCTTT. This gives the protein CASSFRGGRTEAFF.

This clone was counted a few times. The rearrangement joins TRBV6-1 to TRBJ1-2, with TRBD1 as a possible D gene (6 bases). The CDR3 totals 14 residues. V was cut by 0 bases and J by 7 bases, with 12 bases left in between. CDR1 MNHNS and CDR2 SASEGT come from the germline V gene. CDR3 sequence: CASSEAVRGRGYTF. Written as DNA, the CDR3 is TGTGCCAGCAGTGAAGCAGTCAGGGGACGTGGCTACACCTTC.

The V call is TRBV30, the J call TRBJ2-3; 7 bases match TRBD1. The V gene's germline CDR1 is GTSNPN and CDR2 SVGIG (reference sequence). V lost 3 bases, J lost 1 base, and 7 bases stayed unmatched. The CDR3 length is 15 residues. The CDR3 sequence: CAWSKGQAGTDTQYF. DNA of the CDR3: TGTGCCTGGAGCAAAGGACAGGCAGGCACAGATACGCAGTATTTT. Full variable domain (outside the CDR3, taken from reference TRBV30 and TRBJ2-3): SQTIHQWPATLVQPVGSPLSLECTVEGTSNPNLYWYRQAAGRGLQLLFYSVGIGQISSEVPQNLSASRPQDRQFILSSKKLLLSDSGFYLCAWSKGQAGTDTQYFGPGTRLTVL.

This chain joins TRBV7-9 and TRBJ2-1; possibly TRBD1 for D (5 bases). Trimming stripped 3 bases from V and 8 bases from J, with 20 bases between. The germline V gene has CDR1 SEHNR and CDR2 FQNEAQ (reference sequence). The CDR3 is 16 amino acids. The CDR3 loop reads CASSFIFLGVRDEQFF. CDR3 DNA: TGTGCCAGCAGCTTCATTTTTTTGGGTGTCAGGGATGAGCAGTTCTTC.

V is TRBV4-1 and J is TRBJ2-7; 12 nucleotides agree with TRBD2. The germline V gene has CDR1 MGHRA and CDR2 YSYEKL. V lost 1 base and J lost 3; bases outside the gene matches: 19. The CDR3 extends over 21 amino acids. Written as DNA, the CDR3 is TGCGCCAGCAGCCAAGTGGGAACTAGCGGGGGGCCGCGACGGGTTCTCTACGAGCAGTACTTC. As protein: CASSQVGTSGGPRRVLYEQYF.

CDR3 DNA sequence: TGTGCCTGGGGCGGCGTTGGCTACACCTTC. This codes for CAWGGVGYTF. V usage is TRBV30 and J usage is TRBJ1-2; no clear D gene. This CDR3 region has 10 residues. The germline V gene has CDR1 GTSNPN and CDR2 SVGIG (reference sequence). The germline V and J ends were trimmed by 5 bases and 7 bases, with 8 bases remaining between them. Full variable domain (rest looked up from reference TRBV30 and TRBJ1-2): SQTIHQWPATLVQPVGSPLSLECTVEGTSNPNLYWYRQAAGRGLQLLFYSVGIGQISSEVPQNLSASRPQDRQFILSSKKLLLSDSGFYLCAWGGVGYTFGSGTRLTVV.

The J gene is TRBJ2-1, the V gene TRBV27, with 7 bases matching TRBD1. CDR1 MNHEY and CDR2 SMNVEV come from the germline V gene (reference sequence). V lost 2 bases, J lost 6 bases, and 4 bases stayed unmatched. CDR3 size: 14 residues. The CDR3: CASSLGTVSNEQFF. CDR3 bases: TGTGCCAGCAGTTTAGGGACAGTATCCAATGAGCAGTTCTTC.

The V gene is TRBV10-3, the J gene TRBJ2-5; D might be TRBD1 (5 bases). The CDR3 loop spans 14 amino acids. Deletions cut 2 bases from V and 3 bases from J, with 10 bases between. Germline CDR1 reads ENHRY; CDR2 reads SYGVKD. This CDR3 is CAISEPSGKETQYF. As DNA, the CDR3 is TGTGCCATCAGTGAGCCGTCAGGGAAAGAGACCCAGTACTTC.

This chain uses TRBV18 with TRBJ2-3; 10 nucleotides agree with TRBD2. CDR1 KGHSH and CDR2 LQKENI come from the germline V gene. Trimming cost V 11 bases and J 2 bases; bases outside gene matches: 13. There are 16 residues in the CDR3. CDR3 DNA: TGTGCCGCCTCACCTAGCGGGGGTTTTAACACAGATACGCAGTATTTT. Protein: CAASPSGGFNTDTQYF.

The V and J genes are TRBV4-1 and TRBJ2-5; perhaps TRBD1 as D (5 bases). Germline-derived CDR1 and CDR2 are MGHRA and YSYEKL. Trimming stripped 4 bases from V and 4 bases from J, with 10 bases between. This CDR3 comprises 13 residues. CDR3: CASSPQGGETQYF. The CDR3 DNA reads as TGCGCCAGCAGCCCGCAGGGTGGAGAGACCCAGTACTTC.